What follows describes a single T cell receptor (beta chain). The clone's antigen remains unknown. Base qualities were left out, and no much larger clone turns up one base away. Collaborating institutions collected whole blood in K2EDTA tubes following their own protocols. For TCRbeta analysis, collaborators shipped samples in one of three forms: frozen whole blood, isolated PBMCs, or DNA extracted from either of those sample types. The immunoSEQ Assay, a bias-controlled multiplex PCR, was used to amplify TCRbeta CDR3 regions from genomic DNA. On the authors' methods: Within the assay, amplification of reference gene primers was used to estimate how many nucleated cells each sample contained. Sequence reads were collapsed and filtered to measure the absolute abundance of every unique TCRbeta CDR3 rearrangement. For each sample, productive Simpson clonality was calculated by taking the square root of Simpson's diversity index across productive rearrangements. The clones in this table, taken by TCRdb from immuneACCESS, are in-frame only. Not every clone is retained; where verified, under half of the shortfall comes from an unresolved V gene, and the cause of the rest is unknown. Clone size and V and J calls were adopted from that table, with D and trimming inferred from the DNA. For this sample the table gives roughly 120,000 clones, of which approximately 84% were detected only once. Roughly 1.6% of the sample belongs to the ten largest clones.

This record comes from a study of blood T cell repertoires in COVID-19 (dated by TCRdb to about 2020). In terms of the full investigation: The collaborator samples originated in the United States, Italy and Spain and spanned the acute and convalescent phases of COVID-19. The material from the prospective study consisted of cDNA or gDNA derived from T cells, B-cell-depleted T cells, or PBMCs. Subjects who had been exposed to COVID-19, were actively infected with it, or had recovered from it provided the deeply sampled blood TCRbeta repertoires that made up the dataset. A freely available public database, intended as a resource for researchers studying the immune response to SARS-CoV-2, is where the repertoires were released. Samples were obtained from the ongoing ImmuneRACE study (first 160 participants) and from 1,200 or so subjects provided by 6 global collaborators. Sample metadata almost always included a de-identified subject ID, COVID-19 status, age in years and sex. Where available, HLA class I and class II types were taken from metadata supplied by the sample provider and were not determined by assay-based typing. Here is what the overall study found, with its caveats: The quantity of clinical and demographic metadata differed by source and by participant and was supplied without curation.

V lost 2 bases and J lost 0 bases; the stretch between them is 17 bases long. Taken from cysteine to phenylalanine, the CDR3 has 17 residues. Kept here is only the CDR3 DNA, which spans 51 bases and is read in frame from base 1. Reading the germline V gene (reference sequence) gives CDR1 LNHNV and CDR2 YYDKDF. Recombination linked TRBV15 to TRBJ2-7, with TRBD2 as a weak D call on 8 bases. What was sequenced was peripheral blood. This sequence was found in a man in his fifties with acute or convalescent COVID-19. The sequenced DNA: TGTGCCACCAGCAGAAGGAATCGGGAGGGGGCCTCCTACGAGCAGTACTTC. Its amino acids are CATSRRNREGASYEQYF.